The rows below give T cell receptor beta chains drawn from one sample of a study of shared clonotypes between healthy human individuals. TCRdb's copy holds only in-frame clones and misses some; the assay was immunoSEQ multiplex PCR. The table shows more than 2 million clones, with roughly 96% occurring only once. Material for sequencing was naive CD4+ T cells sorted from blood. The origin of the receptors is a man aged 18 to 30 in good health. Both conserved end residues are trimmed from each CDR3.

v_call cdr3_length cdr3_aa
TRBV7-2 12 ASSSPYYYNEQF
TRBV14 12 ASSHRRQKGEQY
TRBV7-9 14 ASSRLRDRANYEQY
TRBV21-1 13 ASSENLAGAYEQY
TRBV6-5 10 ASSYDSGEQY
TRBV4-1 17 ASSQGGLAGPRGTDTQY
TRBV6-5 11 ASSRAAYNEQF
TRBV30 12 AWSPTGSNQPQH
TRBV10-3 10 AISEGNTEAF
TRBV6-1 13 ASSEGPQGTYEQY
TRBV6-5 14 ASSLVSGTANSPLH
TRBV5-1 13 ASSQAPGTDYEQY
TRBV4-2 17 ASSQDSSGGLSGANVLT